Below are 18 T cell receptor beta chains sequenced from a single sample in a study of blood T cell repertoires in COVID-19. Using immunoSEQ multiplex PCR, the repertoire was profiled, and TCRdb retains in-frame clones only, with some absent. This table holds tens of thousands of clones, roughly 90% found once. The sequenced sample consisted of peripheral blood. The receptors shown here come from a human donor in a cohort sampled during active COVID-19.

V and J are TRBV5-1 and TRBJ2-3; possibly TRBD2 for D (5 bases). Trimming removed 0 bases at V and 0 bases at J, with 8 bases between. The V gene's germline CDR1 is SGHRS and CDR2 YFSETQ. This CDR3 spans 15 amino acids. The CDR3 DNA reads as TGCGCCAGCAGCTTGGGAGAGCGGAGCACAGATACGCAGTATTTT. Amino acids: CASSLGERSTDTQYF.

The chain is built from TRBV13 and TRBJ2-7, with TRBD1 matching 9 bases. Germline-derived CDR1 and CDR2 are PRHDT and FYEKMQ (reference sequence). V lost 5 bases and J lost 2; bases outside the gene matches: 4. The CDR3 is 14 residues long. DNA for the CDR3: TGTGCCAGCAGCCCCACAGGGGGCCCCTACGAGCAGTACTTC. Its translation is CASSPTGGPYEQYF.

The V call is TRBV12-5, the J call TRBJ2-2, with 11 positions matching TRBD2. V trimming: 0 bases; J trimming: 4 bases; junction bases outside the gene matches: 13. Germline V gene sequence: CDR1 LGHNT, CDR2 FRNRAP. CDR3 size: 20 residues. DNA for the CDR3: TGTGCTAGTGGTTTGGTTCCATCGACTAGCGGGGCTACTGGCACCGGGGAGCTGTTTTTT. This codes for CASGLVPSTSGATGTGELFF.

This clone was seen many times. The chain combines TRBV5-1 with TRBJ2-7, with D unresolved. Trimming took off 1 base at V and 1 base at J, with 6 bases between the two ends. This CDR3 is 13 amino acids long. Germline CDR1 and CDR2: SGHRS and YFSETQ. CDR3 sequence reads: CASSLSTSYEQYF. The CDR3, as DNA: TGCGCCAGCAGCTTGAGTACATCCTACGAGCAGTACTTC.

The gene calls are TRBV20-1 and TRBJ2-2; no definite D call. From germline, CDR1 is DFQATT and CDR2 SNEGSKA (reference sequence). Trimming cost V 3 bases and J 2 bases, with 7 bases left between them. This CDR3 is 13 amino acids long. The chain's CDR3 is CSASWANTGELFF. The CDR3 DNA reads TGCAGTGCTAGTTGGGCCAACACCGGGGAGCTGTTTTTT.

The chain employs TRBV15 and TRBJ2-2; D uncertain. V was trimmed by 1 base and J by 1 base, leaving 10 bases between them. The CDR3 consists of 16 residues. Germline V gene lookup returns CDR1 LNHNV and CDR2 YYDKDF (reference sequence). The CDR3 DNA follows: TGTGCCACCAGCAGAGGTGGCAGGTTGAACACCGGGGAGCTGTTTTTT. This codes for CATSRGGRLNTGELFF.

The J gene is TRBJ2-3, the V gene TRBV13; 13 positions agree with TRBD2. V dropped 7 bases and J dropped 4; count of bases not matched to a gene: 11. The length of the CDR3 is 17 residues. CDR1 is PRHDT and CDR2 is FYEKMQ in the germline V gene (reference sequence). CDR3: CASKTDTGLAGADTQYF. The CDR3 nucleotides read TGTGCCAGCAAAACCGATACCGGACTAGCGGGGGCAGATACGCAGTATTTT.

The chain uses TRBV3-1 (or the pseudogene TRBV3-2) and TRBJ1-4, with D maybe TRBD1 (6 bases). Looked up from germline, CDR1 is LGHDT and CDR2 is YNNKEL (reference sequence). The CDR3 loop spans 19 amino acids. Trimming took 2 bases from V and 7 from J, leaving 26 bases between them. As DNA, the CDR3 is TGTGCCAGCAGCCAAAGATCAGATTTTTGGGAACAGGGTGTTGAAAAACTGTTTTTT. Protein: CASSQRSDFWEQGVEKLFF.

This rearrangement joins TRBV19 to TRBJ1-2; TRBD1 agrees at 7 bases. The germline CDR1 and CDR2 sequences are LNHDA and SQIVND (reference sequence). Trimming removed 3 bases from V and 7 bases from J; junction bases left unmatched: 5. The CDR3 has 13 residues. The CDR3 loop is CASSIDRVSGYTF. Here the CDR3 DNA reads TGTGCCAGTAGTATCGACAGGGTTTCTGGCTACACCTTC.

V usage is TRBV27 and J usage is TRBJ2-2; 9 bases are a match to TRBD1. Looked up from germline, CDR1 is MNHEY and CDR2 is SMNVEV (reference sequence). Unmatched junction bases numbered 8, after V lost 8 bases and J lost 4 bases. CDR3 length equals 15 residues. The CDR3, as DNA: TGTGCCAGCCGAGGGACAGGGCTGCTCACCGGGGAGCTGTTTTTT. This sequence encodes CASRGTGLLTGELFF.

This rearrangement joins TRBV6-1 to TRBJ1-1; possible D gene TRBD1, 6 bases. The CDR3 runs to 16 residues. From germline, CDR1 is MNHNS and CDR2 SASEGT. V lost 0 bases and J lost 0, with 11 bases in between. Written as DNA, the CDR3 is TGTGCCAGCAGTGAAGCGACAGGACTCATGAACACTGAAGCTTTCTTT. As protein: CASSEATGLMNTEAFF.

The gene calls are TRBV3-1 (or the pseudogene TRBV3-2) and TRBJ1-2, with TRBD1 matching over 7 bases. The CDR3 covers 15 residues. Germline CDR1 LGHDT, CDR2 YNNKEL (reference sequence). V dropped 0 bases and J dropped 7; count of bases not matched to a gene: 8. The CDR3 DNA reads TGTGCCAGCAGCCAAGATGGGGGCAAGGGGGCTGGCTACACCTTC. Protein product: CASSQDGGKGAGYTF.

The rearrangement joins TRBV2 to TRBJ1-1; 7 bases are a match to TRBD1. Germline V gives CDR1 SNHLY, CDR2 FYNNEI. The CDR3 is 13 amino acids. Trimming took 6 bases from V and 8 from J; bases not matched to a gene: 9. The chain's CDR3 is CASREQGIAEAFF. The CDR3 bases are TGTGCCAGCAGAGAACAGGGGATTGCAGAAGCTTTCTTT.

The chain couples TRBV2 to TRBJ1-4; 9 bases map to TRBD1. This CDR3 spans 12 amino acids. Germline trimming cut 6 bases from V and 13 bases from J; bases unmatched to any gene: 6. The germline CDR1 and CDR2 sequences are SNHLY and FYNNEI. The CDR3 bases are TGTGCCAGCAGCGGACAGGGGAGTGGACTGTTTTTT. Translation gives CASSGQGSGLFF.

The V call is TRBV13, the J call TRBJ2-1; unclear D gene. The CDR3 covers 12 residues. V lost 2 bases and J lost 13, with 12 bases in between. CDR1 is PRHDT and CDR2 is FYEKMQ in the germline V gene (reference sequence). CDR3 nucleotides: TGTGCCAGCAGCTTATTCGAAGCGAGACAGTTCTTC. Encoded protein: CASSLFEARQFF.

This chain joins TRBV21-1 and TRBJ2-1; TRBD1 was called by the table and not checked on the DNA. TRBV21-1 has pseudogene status. The CDR3 length is 11 residues. CDR3 sequence (DNA): TGTGCCAGCCGTTCCGGGACAGGCCAGTTCTTC. It yields the protein CASRSGTGQFF.

V usage is TRBV7-8 and J usage is TRBJ1-1; 9 positions match TRBD1. With V trimmed by 3 bases and J by 5 bases, 10 bases remained unmatched. The germline gives CDR1 SGHVS, CDR2 FQNEAQ. CDR3 size: 16 residues. This CDR3 reads CASSFDPGQGRTEAFF. In DNA form, the CDR3 reads TGTGCCAGCAGCTTCGATCCCGGACAGGGGAGAACTGAAGCTTTCTTT.

The chain employs TRBV30 and TRBJ2-3; D is possibly TRBD2 (7 bases). The ends were cut back, 2 bases at V and 4 bases at J, with 10 bases in the middle. Germline CDR1 is GTSNPN and CDR2 is SVGIG (reference sequence). CDR3 length: 13 amino acids. CDR3 nucleotides: TGTGCCTGGAGTTTAGGGGGGGCAGATACGCAGTATTTT. Protein product: CAWSLGGADTQYF.